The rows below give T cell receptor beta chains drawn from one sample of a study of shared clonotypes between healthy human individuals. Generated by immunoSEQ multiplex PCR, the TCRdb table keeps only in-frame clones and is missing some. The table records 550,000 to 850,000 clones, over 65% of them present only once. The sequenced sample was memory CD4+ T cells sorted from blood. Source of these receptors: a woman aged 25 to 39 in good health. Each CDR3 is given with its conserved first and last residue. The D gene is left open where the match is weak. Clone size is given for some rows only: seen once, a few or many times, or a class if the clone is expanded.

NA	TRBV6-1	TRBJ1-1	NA	TGTGCCAGCAGTGGAATCAGGGGCAGGGAAGCTTTCTTT	CASSGIRGREAFF
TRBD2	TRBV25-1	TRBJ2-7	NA	TGTGCCAGCAGGGATGGGGGGGGAGGCGAGCAGTACTTT	CASRDGGGGEQYF
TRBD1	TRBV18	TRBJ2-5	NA	TGTGCCAGCTCACGAAACACAGGGGGCGAAGAGACCCAGTACTTC	CASSRNTGGEETQYF
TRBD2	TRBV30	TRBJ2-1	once	TGTGCCTGGAGCGCCGGGACTAGCGTTACCTCCTACAGCTCCTACAATGAGCAGTTCTTC	CAWSAGTSVTSYSSYNEQFF
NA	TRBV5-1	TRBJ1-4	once	TGCGCCAGCAGTGGGGGGCCAACTAATGAAAAACTGTTTTTT	CASSGGPTNEKLFF
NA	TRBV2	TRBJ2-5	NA	TGTGCCAGCAGGGCAGCCTTCGGAGAGACCCAGTACTTC	CASRAAFGETQYF
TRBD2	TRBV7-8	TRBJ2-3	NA	TGTGCCAGCAGCTTAGGACTAGCGGGAGCCCCAGATACGCAGTATTTT	CASSLGLAGAPDTQYF
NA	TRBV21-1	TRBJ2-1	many	TGTGCCAGCAACCTTCTCCTGGCAGGGAGGGATGAGCAGTTCTTC	CASNLLLAGRDEQFF
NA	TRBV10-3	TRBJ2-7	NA	TGTGCCATCAGTAAAGGTGGTAGCTTCCCCTACGAGCAGTACTTC	CAISKGGSFPYEQYF
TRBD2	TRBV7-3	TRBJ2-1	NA	TGTGCCAGCAGCTTAGGGCGTAGCGGGAGCGGTTACAATGAGCAGTTCTTC	CASSLGRSGSGYNEQFF
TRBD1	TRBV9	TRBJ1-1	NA	TGTGCCAGCAGCGCCGACAGGGGGGCCTACCTGAACACTGAAGCTTTCTTT	CASSADRGAYLNTEAFF
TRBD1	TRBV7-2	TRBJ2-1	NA	TGTGCCAGCAGGGGACAGGCTAACAATGAGCAGTTCTTC	CASRGQANNEQFF
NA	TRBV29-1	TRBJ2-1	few	TGCAGCGTTGGGTCCTATGAGCAGTTCTTC	CSVGSYEQFF
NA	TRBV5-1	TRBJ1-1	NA	TGCGCCAGCAGCTTGGTGGCAAGCATGAACACTGAAGCTTTCTTT	CASSLVASMNTEAFF
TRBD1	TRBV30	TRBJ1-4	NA	TGTGCCTGGAGAAAGACCGGGACAGATGAAAAACTGTTTTTT	CAWRKTGTDEKLFF
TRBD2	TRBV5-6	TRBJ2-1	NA	TGTGCCAGCAGCGGTCGGACTAGCGGGATCAATGAGCAGTTCTTC	CASSGRTSGINEQFF
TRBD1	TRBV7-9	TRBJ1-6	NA	TGTGCCAGCACCGGGACAGGGAGCTCCTATAATTCACCCCTCCACTTT	CASTGTGSSYNSPLHF
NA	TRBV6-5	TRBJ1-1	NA	TGTGCCAGCAGCCAAGATTCCAGGGGCACTGAAGCTTTCTTT	CASSQDSRGTEAFF
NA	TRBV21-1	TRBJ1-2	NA	TGTGCCAGCAACTACTGGACCCGAGCAAACTATGGCTACACCTTC	CASNYWTRANYGYTF
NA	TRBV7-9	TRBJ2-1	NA	TGTGCCAGCAGCTTACGGTCCAGCTCCTACAATGAGCAGTTCTTC	CASSLRSSSYNEQFF
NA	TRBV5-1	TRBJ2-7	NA	TGCGCCAGCAGCCCCGGGGGAGCCTCCTACGAGCAGTACTTC	CASSPGGASYEQYF
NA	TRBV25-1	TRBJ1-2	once	TGTGCCAGCGGTAACTATGGCTACACCTTC	CASGNYGYTF
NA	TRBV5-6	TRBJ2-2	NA	TGTGCCAGCAGCTTGCAGGGTCGGGACGGGGAGCTGTTTTTT	CASSLQGRDGELFF
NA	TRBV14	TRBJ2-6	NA	TGTGCCAGCAGCCAAGACTTCGGGTGGGGGGCCAACGTCCTGACTTTC	CASSQDFGWGANVLTF
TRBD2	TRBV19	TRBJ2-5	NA	TGTGCCAGTTCATCTCCACTAGCGGGAGTAGGAGAGACCCAGTACTTC	CASSSPLAGVGETQYF
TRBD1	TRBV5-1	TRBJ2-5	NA	TGCGCCAGCAGCCTCGACAGGGTTCTAGAGACCCAGTACTTC	CASSLDRVLETQYF
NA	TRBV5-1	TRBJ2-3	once	TGCGCCAGCAGCTTGAACCCCACTAGCACAGATACGCAGTATTTT	CASSLNPTSTDTQYF
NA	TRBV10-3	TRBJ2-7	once	TGTGCCATCTCAAGGGGGACGGGGACTCGCTCCTACGAGCAGTACTTC	CAISRGTGTRSYEQYF
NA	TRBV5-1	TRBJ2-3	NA	TGCGCCAGCAGCCAGCTAGAAGATACGCAGTATTTT	CASSQLEDTQYF
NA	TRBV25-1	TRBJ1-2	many	TGTGCCAGCAGTGAAAAGGCCCCGCTGGAGGGCTACACCTTC	CASSEKAPLEGYTF
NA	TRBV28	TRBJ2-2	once	TGTGCCAGCAGTTCCGGGACCAACACCGGGGAGCTGTTTTTT	CASSSGTNTGELFF
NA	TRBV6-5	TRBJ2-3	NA	TGTGCCAGCAGTTTGCAGGGGCCTCCAGATACGCAGTATTTT	CASSLQGPPDTQYF
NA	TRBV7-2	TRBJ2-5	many	TGTGCCAGCAGCTTTATGGTCGAGAGCCAGTACTTC	CASSFMVESQYF
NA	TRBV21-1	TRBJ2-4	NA	TGTGCCAGCAGCAAAGTGGAGGGAGCGTTTGGGGTCAAAAACATTCAGTACTTC	CASSKVEGAFGVKNIQYF
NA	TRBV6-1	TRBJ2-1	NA	TGTGCCAGCAGTGAAATTGGGGACAATGAGCAGTTCTTC	CASSEIGDNEQFF
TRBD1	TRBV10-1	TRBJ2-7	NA	TGCGCCAGCAGTGCAGCCCCGGGACAGGGGTCCGAGCAGTACTTC	CASSAAPGQGSEQYF
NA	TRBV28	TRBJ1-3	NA	TGTGCCAGCAGTCCAGCAACCGCTGGAAACACCATATATTTT	CASSPATAGNTIYF
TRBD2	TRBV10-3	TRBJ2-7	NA	TGTGCCATCAGTGACCCGACTAGCGGGAGGGAGAACTCCTACGAGCAGTACTTC	CAISDPTSGRENSYEQYF
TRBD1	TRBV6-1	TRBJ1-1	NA	TGTGCCAGCAGGCGGACAGGTGAAGCTTTCTTT	CASRRTGEAFF
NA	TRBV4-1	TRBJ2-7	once	TGCGCCAGCAGCCAAGTGTTACAATCCTACGAGCAGTACTTC	CASSQVLQSYEQYF
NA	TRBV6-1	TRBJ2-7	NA	TGTGCCAGCAGTGAGATTCGCGGGGCTAGCTACGAGCAGTACTTC	CASSEIRGASYEQYF
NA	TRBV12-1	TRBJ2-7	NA	TGTGCCAGCAGCCGGACCGGCCGATGGGAGCAGTACTTC	CASSRTGRWEQYF
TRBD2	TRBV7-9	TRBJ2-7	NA	TGTGCCAGCAGCTTAGGAATAGACCCCGGGAGGTTCTCCTACGAGCAGTACTTC	CASSLGIDPGRFSYEQYF
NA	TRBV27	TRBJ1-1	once	TGTGCCAGCAGTCCGACACGGACAGTAATGAACACTGAAGCTTTCTTT	CASSPTRTVMNTEAFF
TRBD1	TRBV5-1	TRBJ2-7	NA	TGCGCCAGCAGCTGGCTAGGACAGGGGCCCTACGAGCAGTACTTC	CASSWLGQGPYEQYF
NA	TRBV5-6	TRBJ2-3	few	TGTGCCAGCAGCCCCGGTGACTCTAATACGCAGTATTTT	CASSPGDSNTQYF
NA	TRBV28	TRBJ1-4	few	TGTGCCAGCAGTTTGGTACAAGGGGGTGAAAAACTGTTTTTT	CASSLVQGGEKLFF
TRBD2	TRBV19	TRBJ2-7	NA	TGTGCCAGTAGTACGTTCGTTGCGGGAGGATTCGAGCAGTACTTC	CASSTFVAGGFEQYF
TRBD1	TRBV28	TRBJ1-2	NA	TGTGCCAGCAGCAAAACGGACAGGCCAGCTAACTATGGCTACACCTTC	CASSKTDRPANYGYTF
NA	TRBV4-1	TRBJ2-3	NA	TGCGCCAGCAGCCAAGCCTCGGGGGCCTCTCCCGCAGATACGCAGTATTTT	CASSQASGASPADTQYF
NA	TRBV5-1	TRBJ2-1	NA	TGCGCCAGCAGCTTGTATCCTAGTGGTAACAATGAGCAGTTCTTC	CASSLYPSGNNEQFF
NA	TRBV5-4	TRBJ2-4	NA	TGTGCCAGCAGCTTTGGGCTAGCCCAAAACATTCAGTACTTC	CASSFGLAQNIQYF
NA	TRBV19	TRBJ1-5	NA	TGTGCCAGTAGCACCGGGCCCTATAGCAATCAGCCCCAGCATTTT	CASSTGPYSNQPQHF
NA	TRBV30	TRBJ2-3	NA	TGTGCCTGGAGTGTAGTGGCGGCGGATACGCAGTATTTT	CAWSVVAADTQYF
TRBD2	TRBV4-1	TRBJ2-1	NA	TGCGCCAGCAGCCAAGAGGTCCTAGCGGGAGTTGGCAATGAGCAGTTCTTC	CASSQEVLAGVGNEQFF